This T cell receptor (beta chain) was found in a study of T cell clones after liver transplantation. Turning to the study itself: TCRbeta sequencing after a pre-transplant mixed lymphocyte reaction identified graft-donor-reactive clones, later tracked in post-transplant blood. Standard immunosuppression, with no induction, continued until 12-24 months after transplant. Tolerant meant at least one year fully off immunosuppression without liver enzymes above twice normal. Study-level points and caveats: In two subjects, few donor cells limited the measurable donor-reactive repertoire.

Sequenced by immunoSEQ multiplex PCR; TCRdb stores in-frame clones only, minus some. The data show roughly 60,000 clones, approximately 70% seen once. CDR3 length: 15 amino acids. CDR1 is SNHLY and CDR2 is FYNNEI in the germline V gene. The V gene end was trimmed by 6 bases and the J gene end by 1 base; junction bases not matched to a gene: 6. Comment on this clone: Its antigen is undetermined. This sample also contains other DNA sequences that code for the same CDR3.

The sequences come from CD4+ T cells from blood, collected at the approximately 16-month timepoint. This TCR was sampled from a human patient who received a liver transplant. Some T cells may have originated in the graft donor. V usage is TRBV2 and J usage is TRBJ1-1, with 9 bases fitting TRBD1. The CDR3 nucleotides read TGTGCCAGCAGATCGAGGGACAGGGAGAACACTGAAGCTTTCTTT. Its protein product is CASRSRDRENTEAFF.